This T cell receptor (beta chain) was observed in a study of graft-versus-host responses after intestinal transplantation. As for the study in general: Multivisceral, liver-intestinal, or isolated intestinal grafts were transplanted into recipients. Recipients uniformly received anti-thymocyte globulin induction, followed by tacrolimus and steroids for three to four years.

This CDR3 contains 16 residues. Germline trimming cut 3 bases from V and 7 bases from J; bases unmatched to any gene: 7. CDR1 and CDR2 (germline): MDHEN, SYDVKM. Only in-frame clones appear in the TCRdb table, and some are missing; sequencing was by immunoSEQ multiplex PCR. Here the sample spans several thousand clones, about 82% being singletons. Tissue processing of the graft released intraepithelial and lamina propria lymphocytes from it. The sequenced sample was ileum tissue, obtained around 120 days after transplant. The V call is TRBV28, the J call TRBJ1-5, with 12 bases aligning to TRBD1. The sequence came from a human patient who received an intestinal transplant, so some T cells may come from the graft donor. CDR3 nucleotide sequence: TGTGCCAGCAGTTTGTTGGGGACAGGGGGCCGGCAGCCCCAGCATTTT. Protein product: CASSLLGTGGRQPQHF.